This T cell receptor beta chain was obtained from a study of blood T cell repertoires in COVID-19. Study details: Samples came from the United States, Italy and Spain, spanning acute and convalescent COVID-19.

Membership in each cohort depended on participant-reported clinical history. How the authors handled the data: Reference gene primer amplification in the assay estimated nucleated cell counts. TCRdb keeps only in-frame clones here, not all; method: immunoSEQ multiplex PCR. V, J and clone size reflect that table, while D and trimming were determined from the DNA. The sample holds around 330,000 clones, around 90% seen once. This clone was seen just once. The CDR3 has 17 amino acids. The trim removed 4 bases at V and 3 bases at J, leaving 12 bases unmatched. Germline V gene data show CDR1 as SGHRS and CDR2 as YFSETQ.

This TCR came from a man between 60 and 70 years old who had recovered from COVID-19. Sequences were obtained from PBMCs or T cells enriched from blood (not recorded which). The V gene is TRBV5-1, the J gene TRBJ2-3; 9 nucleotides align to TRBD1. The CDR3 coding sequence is TGCGCCAGCAGCCCCCGGTCGGGACAGGGTATGACAGATACGCAGTATTTT. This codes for CASSPRSGQGMTDTQYF.